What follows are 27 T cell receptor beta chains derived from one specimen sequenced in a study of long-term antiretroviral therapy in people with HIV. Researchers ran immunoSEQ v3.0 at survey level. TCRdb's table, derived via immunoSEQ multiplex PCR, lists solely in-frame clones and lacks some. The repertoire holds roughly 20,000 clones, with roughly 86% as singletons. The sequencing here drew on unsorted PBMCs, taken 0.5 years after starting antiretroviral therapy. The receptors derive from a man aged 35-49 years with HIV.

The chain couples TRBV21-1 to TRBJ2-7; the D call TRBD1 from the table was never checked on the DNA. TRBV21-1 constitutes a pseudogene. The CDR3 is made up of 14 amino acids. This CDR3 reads CASSRNVRAREQYF. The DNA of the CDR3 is TGTGCCAGCAGCAGGAATGTCAGGGCCAGGGAGCAGTACTTC.

The CDR3 loop is CASSLDSAAMNTEAFF. The CDR3 DNA sequence: TGCGCCAGCAGCTTGGACTCCGCAGCGATGAACACTGAAGCTTTCTTT. The genes are TRBV5-1 and TRBJ1-1; D not certain. V was cut by 0 bases and J by 0 bases, with 12 bases left in between. Looked up from germline, CDR1 is SGHRS and CDR2 is YFSETQ. The CDR3 covers 16 residues.

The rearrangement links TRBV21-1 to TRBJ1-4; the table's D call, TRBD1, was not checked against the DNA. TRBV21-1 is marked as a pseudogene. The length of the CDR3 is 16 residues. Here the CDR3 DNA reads TGTGCCAGCAGCAAAGATTCTAGGGGGATAGGTGAAAAACTGTTTTTT. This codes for CASSKDSRGIGEKLFF.

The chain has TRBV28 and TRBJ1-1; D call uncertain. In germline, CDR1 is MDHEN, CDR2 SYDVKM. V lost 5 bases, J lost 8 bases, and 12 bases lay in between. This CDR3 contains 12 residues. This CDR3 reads CASSLLRREAFF. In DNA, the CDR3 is TGTGCCAGCAGTCTTTTAAGACGAGAAGCTTTCTTT.

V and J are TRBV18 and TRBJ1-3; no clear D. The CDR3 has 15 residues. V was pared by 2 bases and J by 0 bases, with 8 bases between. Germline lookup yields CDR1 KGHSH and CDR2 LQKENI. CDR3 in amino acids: CASSPGGSSGNTIYF. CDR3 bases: TGTGCCAGCTCACCAGGAGGCAGCTCTGGAAACACCATATATTTT.

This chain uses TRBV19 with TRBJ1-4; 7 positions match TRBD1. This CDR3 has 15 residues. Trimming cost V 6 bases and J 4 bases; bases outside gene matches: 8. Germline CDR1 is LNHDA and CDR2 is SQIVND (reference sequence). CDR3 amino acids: CASRKSGQSNEKLFF. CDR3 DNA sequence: TGTGCCAGTAGGAAATCGGGACAGAGTAATGAAAAACTGTTTTTT.

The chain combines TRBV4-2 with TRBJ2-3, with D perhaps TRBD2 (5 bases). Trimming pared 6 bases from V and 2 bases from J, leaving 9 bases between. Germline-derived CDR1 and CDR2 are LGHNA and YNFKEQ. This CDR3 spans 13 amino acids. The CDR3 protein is CASRLTTTDTQYF. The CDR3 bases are TGTGCCAGCAGATTGACTACCACAGATACGCAGTATTTT.

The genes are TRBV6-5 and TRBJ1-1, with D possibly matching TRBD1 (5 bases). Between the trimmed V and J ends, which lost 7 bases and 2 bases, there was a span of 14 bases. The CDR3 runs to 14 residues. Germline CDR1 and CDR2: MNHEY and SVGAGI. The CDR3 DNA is TGTGCCAGCACCACAGCTGGGGCTAACACTGAAGCTTTCTTT. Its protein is CASTTAGANTEAFF.

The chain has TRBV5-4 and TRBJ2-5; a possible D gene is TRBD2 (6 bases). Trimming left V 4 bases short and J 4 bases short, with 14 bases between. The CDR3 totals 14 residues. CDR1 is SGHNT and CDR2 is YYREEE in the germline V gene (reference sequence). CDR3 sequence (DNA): TGTGCCAGCAGCCGTCGGGAGCCCCCAGAGACCCAGTACTTC. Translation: CASSRREPPETQYF.

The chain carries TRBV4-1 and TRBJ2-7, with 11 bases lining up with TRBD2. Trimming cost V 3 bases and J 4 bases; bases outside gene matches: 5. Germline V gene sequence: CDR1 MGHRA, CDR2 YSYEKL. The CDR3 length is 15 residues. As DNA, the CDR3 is TGCGCCAGCAGCCAGCTAGCGGGGGGTATTTACGAGCAGTACTTC. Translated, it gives CASSQLAGGIYEQYF.

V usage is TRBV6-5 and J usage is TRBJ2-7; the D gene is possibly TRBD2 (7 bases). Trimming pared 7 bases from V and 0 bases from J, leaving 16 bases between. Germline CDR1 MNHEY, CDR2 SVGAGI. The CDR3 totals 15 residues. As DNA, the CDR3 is TGTGCCAGCACCCTAATGGGGGGGCCCTCCTACGAGCAGTACTTC. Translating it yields CASTLMGGPSYEQYF.

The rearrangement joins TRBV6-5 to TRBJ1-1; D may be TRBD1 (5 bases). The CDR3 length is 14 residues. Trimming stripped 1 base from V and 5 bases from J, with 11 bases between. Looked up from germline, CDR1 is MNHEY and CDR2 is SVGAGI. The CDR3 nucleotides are TGTGCCAGCAGTTACTTCGGGGAGGGGACTGAAGCTTTCTTT. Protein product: CASSYFGEGTEAFF.

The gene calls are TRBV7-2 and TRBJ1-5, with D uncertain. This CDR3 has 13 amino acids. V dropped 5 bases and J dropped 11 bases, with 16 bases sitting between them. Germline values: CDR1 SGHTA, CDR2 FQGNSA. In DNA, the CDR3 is TGTGCCAGCAGCGAGGCTACCCTGGGGACCCAGCATTTT. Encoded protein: CASSEATLGTQHF. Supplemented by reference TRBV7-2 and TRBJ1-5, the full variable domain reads GAGVSQSPSNKVTEKGKDVELRCDPISGHTALYWYRQSLGQGLEFLIYFQGNSAPDKSGLPSDRFSAERTGGSVSTLTIQRTQQEDSAVYLCASSEATLGTQHFGDGTRLSIL.

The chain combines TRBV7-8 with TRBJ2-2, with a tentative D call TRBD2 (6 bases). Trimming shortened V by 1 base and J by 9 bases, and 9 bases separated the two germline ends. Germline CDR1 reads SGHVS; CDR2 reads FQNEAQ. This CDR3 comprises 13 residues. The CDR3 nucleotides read TGTGCCAGCAGCTTAGGGGGGGACCGGGAGCTGTTTTTT. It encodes CASSLGGDRELFF. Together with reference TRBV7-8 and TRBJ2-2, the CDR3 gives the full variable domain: GAGVSQSPRYKVAKRGQDVALRCDPISGHVSLFWYQQALGQGPEFLTYFQNEAQLDKSGLPSDRFFAERPEGSVSTLKIQRTQQEDSAVYLCASSLGGDRELFFGEGSRLTVL.

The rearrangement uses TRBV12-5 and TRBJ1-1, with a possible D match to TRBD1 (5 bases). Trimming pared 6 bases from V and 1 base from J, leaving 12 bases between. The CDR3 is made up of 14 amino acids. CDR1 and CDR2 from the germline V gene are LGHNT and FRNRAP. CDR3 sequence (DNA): TGTGCTAGTGGCCCGACAGCGGCGAACACTGAAGCTTTCTTT. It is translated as CASGPTAANTEAFF.

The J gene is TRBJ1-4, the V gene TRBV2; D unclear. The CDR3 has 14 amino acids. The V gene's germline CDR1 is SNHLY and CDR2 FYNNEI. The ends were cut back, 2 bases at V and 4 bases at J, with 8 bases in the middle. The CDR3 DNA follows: TGTGCCAGCAGTGAATACGGTTATAATGAAAAACTGTTTTTT. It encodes CASSEYGYNEKLFF.

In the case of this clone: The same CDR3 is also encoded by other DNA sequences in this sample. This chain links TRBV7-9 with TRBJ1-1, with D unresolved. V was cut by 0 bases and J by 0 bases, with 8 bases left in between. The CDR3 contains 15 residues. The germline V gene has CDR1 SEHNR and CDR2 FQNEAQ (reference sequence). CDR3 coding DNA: TGTGCCAGCAGCTTAGCTCCGGGGATGAACACTGAAGCTTTCTTT. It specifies CASSLAPGMNTEAFF.

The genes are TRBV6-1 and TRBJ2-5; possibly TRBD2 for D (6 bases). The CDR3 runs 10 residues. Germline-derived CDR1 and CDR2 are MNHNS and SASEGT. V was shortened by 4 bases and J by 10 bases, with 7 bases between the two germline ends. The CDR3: CASSVGGQYF. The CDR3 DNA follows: TGTGCCAGCAGTGTCGGGGGCCAGTACTTC.

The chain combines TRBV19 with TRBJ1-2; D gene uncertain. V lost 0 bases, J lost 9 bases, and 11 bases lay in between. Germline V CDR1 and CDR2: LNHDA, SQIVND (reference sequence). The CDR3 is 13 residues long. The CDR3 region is CASSIEGLLSYTF. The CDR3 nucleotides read TGTGCCAGTAGTATAGAAGGACTACTAAGCTACACCTTC.

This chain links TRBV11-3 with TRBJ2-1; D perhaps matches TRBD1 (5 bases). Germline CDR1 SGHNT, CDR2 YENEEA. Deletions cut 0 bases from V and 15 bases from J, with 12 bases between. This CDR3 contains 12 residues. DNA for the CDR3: TGTGCCAGCAGCTTAGACAGGGTCAATCGGTTCTTC. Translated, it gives CASSLDRVNRFF.

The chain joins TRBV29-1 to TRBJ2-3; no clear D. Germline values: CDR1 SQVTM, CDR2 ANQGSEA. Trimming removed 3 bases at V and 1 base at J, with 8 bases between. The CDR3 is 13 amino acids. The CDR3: CSVEKGGTDTQYF. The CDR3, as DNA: TGCAGCGTTGAGAAAGGAGGCACAGATACGCAGTATTTT.

This CDR3 is CASSRTGGKDEQYF. The CDR3 DNA reads TGTGCCAGCAGCCGGACAGGGGGAAAAGACGAGCAGTACTTC. The chain couples TRBV28 to TRBJ2-7; TRBD1 matches at 10 bases. The germline CDR1 and CDR2 sequences are MDHEN and SYDVKM. The trim removed 6 bases at V and 5 bases at J, leaving 7 bases unmatched. The CDR3 runs 14 residues.

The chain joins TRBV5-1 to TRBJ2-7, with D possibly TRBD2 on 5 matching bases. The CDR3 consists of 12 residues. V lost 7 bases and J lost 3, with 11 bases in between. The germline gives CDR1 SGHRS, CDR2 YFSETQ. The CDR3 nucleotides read TGCGCCAGCTCCGGGAACAACTACGAGCAGTACTTC. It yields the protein CASSGNNYEQYF. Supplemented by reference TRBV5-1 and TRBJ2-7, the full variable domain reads KAGVTQTPRYLIKTRGQQVTLSCSPISGHRSVSWYQQTPGQGLQFLFEYFSETQRNKGNFPGRFSGRQFSNSRSEMNVSTLELGDSALYLCASSGNNYEQYFGPGTRLTVT.

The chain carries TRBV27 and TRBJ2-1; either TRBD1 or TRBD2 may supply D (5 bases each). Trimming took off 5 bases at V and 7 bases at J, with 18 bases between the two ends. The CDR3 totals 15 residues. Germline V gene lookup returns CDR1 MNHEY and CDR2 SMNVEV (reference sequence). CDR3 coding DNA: TGTGCCAGCAGTCCCGGCACTAGGGGCCTTAATGAGCAGTTCTTC. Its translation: CASSPGTRGLNEQFF.

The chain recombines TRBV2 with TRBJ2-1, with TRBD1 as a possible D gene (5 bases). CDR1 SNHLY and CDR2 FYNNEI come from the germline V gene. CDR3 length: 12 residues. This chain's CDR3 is CGGLSSYNEQFF. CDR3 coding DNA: TGTGGGGGCCTGAGTTCCTACAATGAGCAGTTCTTC.

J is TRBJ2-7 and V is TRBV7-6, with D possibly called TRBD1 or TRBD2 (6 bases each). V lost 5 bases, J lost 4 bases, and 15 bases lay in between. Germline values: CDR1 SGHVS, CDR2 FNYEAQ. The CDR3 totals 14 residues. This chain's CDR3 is CASSLVTGAYEQYF. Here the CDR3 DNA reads TGTGCCAGCAGCCTGGTGACGGGGGCTTACGAGCAGTACTTC.

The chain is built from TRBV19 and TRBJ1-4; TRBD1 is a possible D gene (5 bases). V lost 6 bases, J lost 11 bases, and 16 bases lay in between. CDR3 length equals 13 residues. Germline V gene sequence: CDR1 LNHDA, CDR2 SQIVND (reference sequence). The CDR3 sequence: CASSPAGFAKLFF. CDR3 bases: TGTGCCAGTAGCCCTGCAGGGTTTGCCAAACTGTTTTTT.